This TCR beta chain is drawn from a study of blood T cell repertoires in COVID-19. On the study more broadly: COVID-19 samples from acute and convalescent phases originated in the United States, Italy and Spain.

Per the original methods: The assay estimated nucleated cells by amplifying reference gene primers. Using immunoSEQ multiplex PCR, the repertoire was profiled, and TCRdb retains in-frame clones only, with some absent. The D gene and trimming were derived from the DNA, and the V and J assignments and clone size from that table. The table has approximately 170,000 clones, about 89% seen once. V dropped 7 bases and J dropped 5 bases, with 14 bases sitting between them. The CDR3 extends over 13 amino acids. Germline loops: CDR1 LGHNT, CDR2 FRNRAP. The clonotype originates from a man aged 65 to 79 with acute or convalescent COVID-19. The sample consisted of peripheral blood. V usage is TRBV12-5 and J usage is TRBJ2-5; D is perhaps TRBD2 (6 bases). The CDR3 bases are TGTGCTAGTGCCCTATCTGGGAGGGAGACCCAGTACTTC. This translates into CASALSGRETQYF.